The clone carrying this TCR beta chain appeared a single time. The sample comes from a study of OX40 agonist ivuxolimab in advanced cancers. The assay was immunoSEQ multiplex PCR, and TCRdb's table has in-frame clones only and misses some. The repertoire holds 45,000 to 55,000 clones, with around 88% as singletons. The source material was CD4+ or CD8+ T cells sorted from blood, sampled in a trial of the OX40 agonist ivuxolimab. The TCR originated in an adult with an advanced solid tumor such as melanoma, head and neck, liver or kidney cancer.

CDR3 DNA sequence: TGTGCCAGCAGCTTTTTAGCGGGAGGGTCGGATACGCAGTATTTT. Translation: CASSFLAGGSDTQYF. The V and J genes are TRBV5-4 and TRBJ2-3; 11 nucleotides agree with TRBD2. This CDR3 is 15 amino acids long. Trimming cost V 2 bases and J 6 bases; bases outside gene matches: 5. Germline V gene lookup returns CDR1 SGHNT and CDR2 YYREEE (reference sequence).